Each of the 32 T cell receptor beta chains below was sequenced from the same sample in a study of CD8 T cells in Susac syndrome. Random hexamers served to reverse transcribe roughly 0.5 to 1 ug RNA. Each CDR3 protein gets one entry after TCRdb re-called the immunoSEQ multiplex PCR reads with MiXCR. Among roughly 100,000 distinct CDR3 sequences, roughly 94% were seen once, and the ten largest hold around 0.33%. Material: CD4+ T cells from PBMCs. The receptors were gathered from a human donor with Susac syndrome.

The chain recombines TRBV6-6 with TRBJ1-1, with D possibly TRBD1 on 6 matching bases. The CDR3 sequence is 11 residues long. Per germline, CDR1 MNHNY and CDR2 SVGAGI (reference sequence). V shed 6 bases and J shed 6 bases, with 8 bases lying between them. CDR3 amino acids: CASRSGAEAFF. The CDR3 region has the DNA TGTGCCAGCAGATCAGGGGCTGAAGCTTTCTTT.

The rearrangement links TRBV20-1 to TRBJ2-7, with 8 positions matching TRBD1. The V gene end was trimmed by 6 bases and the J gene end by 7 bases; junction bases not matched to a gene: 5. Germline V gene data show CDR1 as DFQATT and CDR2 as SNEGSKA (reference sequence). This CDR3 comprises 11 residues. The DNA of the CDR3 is TGCAGTGCAACGGACAGGGCGGAGCAGTACTTC. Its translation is CSATDRAEQYF.

The CDR3 DNA reads TGCACCAGCAGCCAAGAGGGCGAGGGGGGAAGCGGCCCTTGGGAGACCCAGTACTTC. Its translation is CTSSQEGEGGSGPWETQYF. This chain joins TRBV1 and TRBJ2-5; TRBD2, the table's D call, was not compared with the DNA. TRBV1 is assigned pseudogene status. The CDR3 is 19 residues long.

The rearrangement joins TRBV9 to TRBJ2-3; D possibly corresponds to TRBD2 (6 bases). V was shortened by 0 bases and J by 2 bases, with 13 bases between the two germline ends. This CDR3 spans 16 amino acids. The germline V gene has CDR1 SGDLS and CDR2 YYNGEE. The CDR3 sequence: CASSVAAGGPTDTQYF. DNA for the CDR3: TGTGCCAGCAGCGTAGCCGCCGGGGGACCCACAGATACGCAGTATTTT.

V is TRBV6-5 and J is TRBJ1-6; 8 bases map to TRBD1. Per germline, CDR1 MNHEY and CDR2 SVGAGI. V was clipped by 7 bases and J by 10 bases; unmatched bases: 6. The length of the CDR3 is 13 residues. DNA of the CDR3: TGTGCCAGCAAGACGACAGGGGCCTCACCCCTCCACTTT. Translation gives CASKTTGASPLHF.

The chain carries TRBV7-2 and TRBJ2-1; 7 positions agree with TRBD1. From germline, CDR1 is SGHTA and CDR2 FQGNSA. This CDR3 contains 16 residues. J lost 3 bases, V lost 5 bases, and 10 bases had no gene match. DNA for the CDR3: TGTGCCAGCAGCGGTATTACGGGACAGATCTACAATGAGCAGTTCTTC. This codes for CASSGITGQIYNEQFF.

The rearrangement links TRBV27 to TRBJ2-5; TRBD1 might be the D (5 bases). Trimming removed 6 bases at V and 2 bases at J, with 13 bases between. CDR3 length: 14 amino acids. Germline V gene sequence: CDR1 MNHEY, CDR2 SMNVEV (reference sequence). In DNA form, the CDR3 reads TGTGCCAGCAGCGAATTTCAGGGACAAGAGACCCAGTACTTC. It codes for CASSEFQGQETQYF.

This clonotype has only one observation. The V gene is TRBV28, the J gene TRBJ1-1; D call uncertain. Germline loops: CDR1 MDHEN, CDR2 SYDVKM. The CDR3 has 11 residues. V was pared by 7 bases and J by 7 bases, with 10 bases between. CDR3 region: CASTTRSEAFF. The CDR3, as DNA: TGTGCCAGCACTACCCGCAGTGAAGCTTTCTTT.

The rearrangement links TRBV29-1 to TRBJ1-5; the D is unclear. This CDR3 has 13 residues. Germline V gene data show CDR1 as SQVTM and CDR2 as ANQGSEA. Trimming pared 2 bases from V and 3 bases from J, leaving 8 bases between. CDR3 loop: CSVETDFNQPQHF. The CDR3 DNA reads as TGCAGCGTTGAAACAGACTTCAATCAGCCCCAGCATTTT.

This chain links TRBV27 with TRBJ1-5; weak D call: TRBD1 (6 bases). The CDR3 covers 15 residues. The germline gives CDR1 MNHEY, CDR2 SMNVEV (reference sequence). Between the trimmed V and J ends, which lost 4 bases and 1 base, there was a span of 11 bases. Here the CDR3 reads CASSSQGMSNQPQHF. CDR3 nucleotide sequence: TGTGCCAGCAGTTCCCAGGGGATGAGCAATCAGCCCCAGCATTTT.

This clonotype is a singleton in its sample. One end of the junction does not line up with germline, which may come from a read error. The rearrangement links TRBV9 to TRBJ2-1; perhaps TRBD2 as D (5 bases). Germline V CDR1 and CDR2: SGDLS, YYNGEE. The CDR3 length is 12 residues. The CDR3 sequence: CASSVSGNEHFF. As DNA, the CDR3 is TGTGCCAGCAGCGTCAGCGGCAATGAGCACTTCTTC.

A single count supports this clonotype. The DNA of the CDR3 is TGTGCCAGCAGTGACAAGACAGGGGAAAAACTGTTTTTT. Translation gives CASSDKTGEKLFF. This chain connects TRBV6-1 to TRBJ1-4; 7 nucleotides match TRBD1. Germline CDR1 MNHNS, CDR2 SASEGT. This CDR3 has 13 residues. The J segment lost 8 bases and the V segment lost 3 bases, leaving 3 bases of the junction unmatched.

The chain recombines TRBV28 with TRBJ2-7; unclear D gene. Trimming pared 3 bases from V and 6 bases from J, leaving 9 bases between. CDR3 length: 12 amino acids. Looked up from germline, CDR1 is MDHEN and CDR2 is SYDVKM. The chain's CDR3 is CASSLGLFEQYF. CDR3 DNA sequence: TGTGCCAGCAGTTTGGGTCTCTTCGAGCAGTACTTC.

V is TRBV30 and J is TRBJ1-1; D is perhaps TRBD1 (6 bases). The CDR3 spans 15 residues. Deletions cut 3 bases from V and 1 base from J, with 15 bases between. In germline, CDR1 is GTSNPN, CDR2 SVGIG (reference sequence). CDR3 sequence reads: CAWRPPGHGNTEAFF. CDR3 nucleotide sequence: TGTGCCTGGAGACCCCCGGGACACGGGAACACTGAAGCTTTCTTT.

CDR3 in amino acids: CSVVERVIYGYTF. Written as DNA, the CDR3 is TGCAGCGTTGTGGAAAGAGTTATCTATGGCTACACCTTC. The V and J genes are TRBV29-1 and TRBJ1-2; no definite D call. The CDR3 has 13 amino acids. The V gene lost 4 bases and the J gene lost 4 bases, with 13 bases spanning the gap. The germline V gene has CDR1 SQVTM and CDR2 ANQGSEA. Drawing the rest from reference TRBV29-1 and TRBJ1-2, the complete variable domain is SAVISQKPSRDICQRGTSLTIQCQVDSQVTMMFWYRQQPGQSLTLIATANQGSEATYESGFVIDKFPISRPNLTFSTLTVSNMSPEDSSIYLCSVVERVIYGYTFGSGTRLTVV.

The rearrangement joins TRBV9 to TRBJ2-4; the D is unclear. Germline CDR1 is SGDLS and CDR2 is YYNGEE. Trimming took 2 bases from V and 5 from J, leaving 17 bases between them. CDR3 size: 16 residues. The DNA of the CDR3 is TGTGCCAGCAGCGTCACGCCGGACCCATACGAAAACATTCAGTACTTC. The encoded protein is CASSVTPDPYENIQYF.

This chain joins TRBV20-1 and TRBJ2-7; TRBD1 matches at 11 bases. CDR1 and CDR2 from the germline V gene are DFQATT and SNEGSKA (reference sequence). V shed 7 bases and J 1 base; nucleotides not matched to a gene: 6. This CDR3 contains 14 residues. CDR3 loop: CSVVRDRGSYEQYF. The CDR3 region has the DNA TGCAGTGTCGTCCGGGACAGGGGGTCCTACGAGCAGTACTTC.

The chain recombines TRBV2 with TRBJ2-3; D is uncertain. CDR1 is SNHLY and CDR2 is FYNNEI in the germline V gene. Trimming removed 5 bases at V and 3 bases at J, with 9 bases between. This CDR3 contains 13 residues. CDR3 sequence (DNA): TGTGCCAGCAGTCTAGACTGGACAGATACGCAGTATTTT. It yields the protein CASSLDWTDTQYF.

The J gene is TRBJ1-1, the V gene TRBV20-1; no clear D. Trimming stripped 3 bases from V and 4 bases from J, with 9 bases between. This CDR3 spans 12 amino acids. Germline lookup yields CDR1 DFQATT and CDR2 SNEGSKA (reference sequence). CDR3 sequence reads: CSASQVSTEAFF. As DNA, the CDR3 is TGCAGTGCTAGTCAGGTGAGCACTGAAGCTTTCTTT.

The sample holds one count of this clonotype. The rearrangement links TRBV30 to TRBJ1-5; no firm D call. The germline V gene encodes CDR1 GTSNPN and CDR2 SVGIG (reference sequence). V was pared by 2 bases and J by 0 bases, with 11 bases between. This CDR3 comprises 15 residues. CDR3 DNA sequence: TGTGCCTGGAGTCCTCCGGGAAATAGCAATCAGCCCCAGCATTTT. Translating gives CAWSPPGNSNQPQHF.

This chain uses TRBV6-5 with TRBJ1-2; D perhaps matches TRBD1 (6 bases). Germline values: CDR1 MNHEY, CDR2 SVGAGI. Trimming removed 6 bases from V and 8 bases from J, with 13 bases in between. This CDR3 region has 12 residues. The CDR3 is CASRNRVSGYTF. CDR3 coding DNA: TGTGCCAGCAGGAACAGGGTGTCGGGCTACACCTTC.

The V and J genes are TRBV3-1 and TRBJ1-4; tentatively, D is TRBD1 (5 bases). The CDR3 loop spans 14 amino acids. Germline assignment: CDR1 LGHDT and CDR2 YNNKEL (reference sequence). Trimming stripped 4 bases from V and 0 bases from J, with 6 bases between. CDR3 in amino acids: CASSPTATNEKLFF. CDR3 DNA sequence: TGTGCCAGCAGCCCGACAGCAACTAATGAAAAACTGTTTTTT.

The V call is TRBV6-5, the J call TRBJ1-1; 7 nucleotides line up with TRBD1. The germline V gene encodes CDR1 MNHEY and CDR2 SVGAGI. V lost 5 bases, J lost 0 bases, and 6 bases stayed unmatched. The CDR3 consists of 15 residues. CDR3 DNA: TGTGCCAGCAGTCAAAACAGGGGATTGAACACTGAAGCTTTCTTT. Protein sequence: CASSQNRGLNTEAFF.

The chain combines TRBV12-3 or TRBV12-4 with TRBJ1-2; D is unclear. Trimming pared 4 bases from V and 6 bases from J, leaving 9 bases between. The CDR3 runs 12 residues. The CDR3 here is CASSSNWDGYTF. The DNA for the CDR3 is TGTGCCAGCAGTTCAAACTGGGATGGCTACACCTTC.

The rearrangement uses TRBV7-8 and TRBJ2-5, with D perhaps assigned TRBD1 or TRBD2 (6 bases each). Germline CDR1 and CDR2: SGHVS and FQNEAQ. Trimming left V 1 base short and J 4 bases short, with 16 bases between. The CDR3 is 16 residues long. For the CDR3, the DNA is TGTGCCAGCAGCTTAGAGGGCAGGGGACTTGGAGAGACCCAGTACTTC. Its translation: CASSLEGRGLGETQYF.

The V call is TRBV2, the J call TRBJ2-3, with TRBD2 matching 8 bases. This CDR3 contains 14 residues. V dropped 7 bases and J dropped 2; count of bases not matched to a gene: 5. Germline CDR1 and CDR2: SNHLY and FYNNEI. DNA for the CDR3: TGTGCCAGCACAGGACTAGCTGTCACAGATACGCAGTATTTT. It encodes CASTGLAVTDTQYF. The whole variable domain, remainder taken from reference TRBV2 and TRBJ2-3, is EPEVTQTPSHQVTQMGQEVILRCVPISNHLYFYWYRQILGQKVEFLVSFYNNEISEKSEIFDDQFSVERPDGSNFTLKIRSTKLEDSAMYFCASTGLAVTDTQYFGPGTRLTVL.

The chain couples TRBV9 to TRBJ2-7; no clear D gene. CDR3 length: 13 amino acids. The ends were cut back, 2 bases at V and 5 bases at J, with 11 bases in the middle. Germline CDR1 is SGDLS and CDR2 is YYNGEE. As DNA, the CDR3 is TGTGCCAGCAGCGTTGGGGTATCCAACGAGCAGTACTTC. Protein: CASSVGVSNEQYF. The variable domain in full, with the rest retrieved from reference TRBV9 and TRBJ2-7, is DSGVTQTPKHLITATGQRVTLRCSPRSGDLSVYWYQQSLDQGLQFLIQYYNGEERAKGNILERFSAQQFPDLHSELNLSSLELGDSALYFCASSVGVSNEQYFGPGTRLTVT.

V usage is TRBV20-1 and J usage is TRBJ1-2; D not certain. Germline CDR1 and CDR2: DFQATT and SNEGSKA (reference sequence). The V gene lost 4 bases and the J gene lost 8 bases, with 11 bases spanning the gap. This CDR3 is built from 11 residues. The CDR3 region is CSAIDFRGYTF. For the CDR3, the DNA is TGCAGTGCTATTGATTTTAGGGGCTACACCTTC.

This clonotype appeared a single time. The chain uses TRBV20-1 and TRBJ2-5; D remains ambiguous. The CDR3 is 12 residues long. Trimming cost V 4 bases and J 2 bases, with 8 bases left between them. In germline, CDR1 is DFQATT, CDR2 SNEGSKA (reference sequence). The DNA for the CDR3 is TGCAGTGCTACCGGGCCTCAAGAGACCCAGTACTTC. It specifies CSATGPQETQYF.

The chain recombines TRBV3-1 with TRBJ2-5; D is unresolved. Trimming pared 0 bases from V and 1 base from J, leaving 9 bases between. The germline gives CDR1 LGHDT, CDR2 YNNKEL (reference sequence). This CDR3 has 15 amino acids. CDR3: CASSQDGTLQETQYF. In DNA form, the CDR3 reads TGTGCCAGCAGCCAAGATGGAACACTCCAAGAGACCCAGTACTTC.

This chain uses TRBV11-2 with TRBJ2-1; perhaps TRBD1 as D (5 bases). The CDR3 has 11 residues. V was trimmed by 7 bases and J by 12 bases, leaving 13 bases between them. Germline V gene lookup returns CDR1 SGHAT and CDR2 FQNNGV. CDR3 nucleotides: TGTGCCAGCACCCCCGGACAAAGGCAGTTCTTC. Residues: CASTPGQRQFF. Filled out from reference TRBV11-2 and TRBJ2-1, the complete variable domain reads EAGVAQSPRYKIIEKRQSVAFWCNPISGHATLYWYQQILGQGPKLLIQFQNNGVVDDSQLPKDRFSAERLKGVDSTLKIQPAKLEDSAVYLCASTPGQRQFFGPGTRLTVL.

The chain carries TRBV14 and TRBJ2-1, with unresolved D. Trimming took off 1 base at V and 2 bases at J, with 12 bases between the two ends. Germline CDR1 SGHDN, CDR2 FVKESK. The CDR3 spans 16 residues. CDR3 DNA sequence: TGTGCCAGCAGCCAAGTGGGCCCACCACCCTACAATGAGCAGTTCTTC. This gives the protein CASSQVGPPPYNEQFF. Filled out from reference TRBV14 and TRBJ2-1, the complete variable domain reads EAGVTQFPSHSVIEKGQTVTLRCDPISGHDNLYWYRRVMGKEIKFLLHFVKESKQDESGMPNNRFLAERTGGTYSTLKVQPAELEDSGVYFCASSQVGPPPYNEQFFGPGTRLTVL.